This TCR beta chain comes out of a study of T cells in localized non-small cell lung cancer. Regarding the study as a whole: Analysis by sequencing included only one tumor region, so heterogeneity remains possible. Longer overall survival was seen with higher T cell density measured in blood. It was uninvolved adjacent lung that showed the highest T cell clonality, exceeding tumor.

CDR1 and CDR2 (germline): MDHEN, SYDVKM. CDR3 length: 15 residues. V was cut by 1 base and J by 3 bases, with 13 bases left in between. Of note for this clone: What it recognizes is unknown.

The assay was immunoSEQ multiplex PCR, and TCRdb's table has in-frame clones only and misses some. The table has nearly 25,000 clones, roughly 90% seen once. This receptor was obtained from a man aged 40 to 69 with stage III squamous cell lung carcinoma. The J gene is TRBJ2-7, the V gene TRBV28; a possible D gene is TRBD1 (5 bases). The sequencing here drew on peripheral blood, taken before any cancer treatment. CDR3 bases: TGTGCCAGCAGTTTATTAGACAGCTGGGGCTACGAGCAGTACTTC. Residues: CASSLLDSWGYEQYF.